This T cell receptor (beta chain) was profiled in a study of CD8+ T cells in alopecia areata. Across the whole study: For the treated group, dosing was oral tofacitinib at 5 to 10 mg twice daily. Study outcomes and limitations: Especially in alopecia totalis/universalis, lesional scalp showed greater clonality than normal scalp did. Numerous clones, expanded in lesions, remained in scalp and blood during tofacitinib.

Reverse transcription of extracted RNA yielded cDNA, which provided the sequencing template. Sequencing was performed with immunoSEQ multiplex PCR; in TCRdb, only in-frame clones are kept and a portion is missing. The table has 100,000 or so clones, about 60% seen once. Comment on this clone: Its cognate antigen is unknown.

Looked up from germline, CDR1 is WSHSY and CDR2 is SAAADI. Trimming removed 7 bases from V and 2 bases from J; junction bases left unmatched: 8. There are 17 residues in the CDR3. As to treatment: oral pan-JAK inhibitor, 5-10 mg twice daily. Peripheral blood samples and lesional scalp punch biopsies were obtained from alopecia areata patients. The specimen was CD8+ T cells sorted from blood, collected between weeks 55 and 70, from a patient treated with tofacitinib. This TCR derives from a human donor with alopecia areata. The V and J genes are TRBV10-2 and TRBJ2-3; TRBD2 matches at 14 bases. This CDR3 reads CASMGLAGAAVTDTQYF. CDR3 in DNA: TGCGCCAGCATGGGACTAGCGGGGGCCGCCGTCACAGATACGCAGTATTTT.